This T cell receptor (beta chain) was obtained from a study of T-cell reconstitution after alpha-beta-depleted transplantation in children. The library targeted TCRbeta and was prepared with unique molecular identifiers. TCRdb reprocessed the PCR reads with MiXCR, giving one entry per CDR3 protein. The sample has under 250,000 distinct CDR3 sequences, approximately 15% seen once. Notes on the study in general: Some patients' high day-60 TCRbeta diversity was traced to surviving recipient T cells and thymic progenitors. T-cell numbers and diversity, one year after transplant, stemmed largely from T cells that were newly produced. By about two months after transplant, alpha-beta T cells reportedly arose from several hundred graft clones that had expanded.

In this sample, this clonotype turned up many times. Its antigen is unknown. This CDR3 is built from 13 residues. With 3 bases removed from V and 8 bases from J, the gap between germline ends came to 12 bases. CDR1 KGHDR and CDR2 SFDVKD come from the germline V gene. The sequence came from a male patient aged 2 to 9 who had a stem cell transplant for acute lymphoblastic leukemia, so the T cells may come from the graft donor. The rearrangement links TRBV24-1 to TRBJ1-2; D call uncertain. Sample: PBMCs, mostly from graft donor cells, taken 360 days after TCRalphabeta/CD19-depleted stem cell transplant. CDR3 amino acids: CATSDLPREGYTF. In DNA form, the CDR3 reads TGTGCCACCAGTGATCTTCCCCGTGAAGGCTACACCTTC.